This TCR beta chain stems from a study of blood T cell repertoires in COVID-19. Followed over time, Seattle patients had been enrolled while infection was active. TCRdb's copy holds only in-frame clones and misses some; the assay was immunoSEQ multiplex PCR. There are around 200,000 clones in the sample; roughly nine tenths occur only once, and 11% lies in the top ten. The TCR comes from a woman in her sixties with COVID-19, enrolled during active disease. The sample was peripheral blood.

The DNA of the CDR3 is TGTGCCAGCAGCTTCGTAGCGGGAGGAAGCCGGGAGACCCAGTACTTC. It yields the protein CASSFVAGGSRETQYF. This chain joins TRBV7-2 and TRBJ2-5; 10 nucleotides line up with TRBD2. The CDR3 is 16 amino acids. Germline V gene sequence: CDR1 SGHTA, CDR2 FQGNSA. V lost 3 bases and J lost 5; bases outside the gene matches: 9.